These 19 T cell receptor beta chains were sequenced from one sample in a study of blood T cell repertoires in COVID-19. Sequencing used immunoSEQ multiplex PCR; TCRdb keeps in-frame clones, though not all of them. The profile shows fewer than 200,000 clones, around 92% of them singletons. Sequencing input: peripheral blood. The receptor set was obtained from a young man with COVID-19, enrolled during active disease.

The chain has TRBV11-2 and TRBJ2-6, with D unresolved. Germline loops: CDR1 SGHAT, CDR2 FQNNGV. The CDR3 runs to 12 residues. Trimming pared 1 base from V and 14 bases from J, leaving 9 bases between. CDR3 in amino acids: CASSLVGLLLTF. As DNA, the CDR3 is TGTGCCAGCAGCTTAGTTGGGCTTCTCCTGACTTTC.

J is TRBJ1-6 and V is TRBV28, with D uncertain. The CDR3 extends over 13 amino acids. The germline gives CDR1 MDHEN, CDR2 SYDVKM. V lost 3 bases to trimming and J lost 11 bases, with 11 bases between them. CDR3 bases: TGTGCCAGCAGTTTCCCTCCCGGGGCACCCCTCCACTTT. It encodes CASSFPPGAPLHF.

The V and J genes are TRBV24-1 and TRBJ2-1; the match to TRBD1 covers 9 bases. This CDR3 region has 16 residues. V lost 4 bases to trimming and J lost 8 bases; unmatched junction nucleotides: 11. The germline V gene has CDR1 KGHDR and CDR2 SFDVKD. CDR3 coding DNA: TGTGCCACCAGTGACCGCGGGACAGGGAATTTGGATGAGCAGTTCTTC. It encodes CATSDRGTGNLDEQFF.

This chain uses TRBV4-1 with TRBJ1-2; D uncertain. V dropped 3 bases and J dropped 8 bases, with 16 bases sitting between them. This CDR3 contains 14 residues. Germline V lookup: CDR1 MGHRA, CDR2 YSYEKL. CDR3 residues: CASSQPPGERGYTF. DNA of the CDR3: TGCGCCAGCAGCCAGCCACCCGGCGAGAGGGGCTACACCTTC.

CDR3 in DNA: TGTGCCAGCAGCTTAGATCACTCGGGCAGGGGCAATGAGCAGTTCTTC. The encoded protein is CASSLDHSGRGNEQFF. The chain is built from TRBV7-2 and TRBJ2-1, with D perhaps TRBD1 (6 bases). Germline assignment: CDR1 SGHTA and CDR2 FQGNSA. The V gene lost 1 base and the J gene lost 6 bases, with 16 bases spanning the gap. There are 16 residues in the CDR3.

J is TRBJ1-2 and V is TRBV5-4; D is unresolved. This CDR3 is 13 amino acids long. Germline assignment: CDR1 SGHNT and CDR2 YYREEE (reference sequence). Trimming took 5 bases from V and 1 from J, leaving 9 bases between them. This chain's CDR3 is CASRAGGNYGYTF. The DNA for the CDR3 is TGTGCCAGCAGGGCCGGAGGTAACTATGGCTACACCTTC.

DNA for the CDR3: TGTGCCAGCACCCTACAGGGATATCTAAACAATGAGCAGTTCTTC. The encoded protein is CASTLQGYLNNEQFF. V is TRBV7-2 and J is TRBJ2-1; tentatively, D is TRBD1 (6 bases). The germline V and J ends were trimmed by 7 bases and 5 bases, with 18 bases remaining between them. Germline V CDR1 and CDR2: SGHTA, FQGNSA. There are 15 residues in the CDR3.

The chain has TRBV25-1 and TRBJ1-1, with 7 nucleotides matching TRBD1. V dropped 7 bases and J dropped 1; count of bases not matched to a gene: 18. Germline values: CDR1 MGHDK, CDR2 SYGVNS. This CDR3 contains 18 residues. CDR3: CASTSTGMGEKKNTEAFF. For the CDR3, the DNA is TGTGCCAGCACTTCGACAGGGATGGGGGAAAAGAAGAACACTGAAGCTTTCTTT.

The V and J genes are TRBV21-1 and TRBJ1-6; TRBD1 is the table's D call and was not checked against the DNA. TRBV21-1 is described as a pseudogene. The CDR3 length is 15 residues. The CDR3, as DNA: TGTGCCAGCAGCCCCGGGACAACGAACAATTCACCCCTCCACTTT. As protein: CASSPGTTNNSPLHF.

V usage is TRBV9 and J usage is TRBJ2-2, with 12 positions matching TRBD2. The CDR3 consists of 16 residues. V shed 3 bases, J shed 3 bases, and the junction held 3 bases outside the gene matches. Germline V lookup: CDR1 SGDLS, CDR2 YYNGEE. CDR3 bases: TGTGCCAGCAGCGCCCGACTAGCGGGAGACACCGGGGAGCTGTTTTTT. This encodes CASSARLAGDTGELFF.

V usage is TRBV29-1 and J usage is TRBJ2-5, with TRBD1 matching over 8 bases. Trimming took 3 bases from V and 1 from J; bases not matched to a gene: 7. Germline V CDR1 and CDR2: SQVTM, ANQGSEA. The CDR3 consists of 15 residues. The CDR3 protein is CSVDDRGASQETQYF. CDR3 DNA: TGCAGCGTTGATGACAGGGGCGCTTCCCAAGAGACCCAGTACTTC.

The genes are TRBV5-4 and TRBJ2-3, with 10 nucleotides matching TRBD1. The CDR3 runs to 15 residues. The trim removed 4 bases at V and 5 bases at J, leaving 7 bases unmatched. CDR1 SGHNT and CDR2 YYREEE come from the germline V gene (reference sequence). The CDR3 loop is CASSPRQGARDTQYF. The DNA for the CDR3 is TGTGCCAGCAGCCCAAGACAGGGGGCAAGAGATACGCAGTATTTT.

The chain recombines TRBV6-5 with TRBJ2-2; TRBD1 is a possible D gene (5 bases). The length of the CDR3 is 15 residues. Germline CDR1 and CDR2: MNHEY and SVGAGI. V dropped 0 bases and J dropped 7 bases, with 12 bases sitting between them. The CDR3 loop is CASSYSLGAGGELFF. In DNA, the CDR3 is TGTGCCAGCAGTTACTCGCTAGGGGCCGGCGGGGAGCTGTTTTTT.

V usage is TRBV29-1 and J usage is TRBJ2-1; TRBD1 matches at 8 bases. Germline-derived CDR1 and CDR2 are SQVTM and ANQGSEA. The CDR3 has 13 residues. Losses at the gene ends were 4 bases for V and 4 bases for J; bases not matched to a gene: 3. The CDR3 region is CSVGQGAYNEQFF. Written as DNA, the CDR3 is TGCAGCGTTGGTCAGGGGGCTTACAATGAGCAGTTCTTC.

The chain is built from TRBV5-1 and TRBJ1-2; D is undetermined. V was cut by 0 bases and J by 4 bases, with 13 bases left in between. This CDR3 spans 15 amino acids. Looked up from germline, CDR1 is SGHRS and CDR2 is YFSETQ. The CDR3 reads CASSLAWEGTYGYTF. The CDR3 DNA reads TGCGCCAGCAGCTTGGCCTGGGAGGGAACCTATGGCTACACCTTC.

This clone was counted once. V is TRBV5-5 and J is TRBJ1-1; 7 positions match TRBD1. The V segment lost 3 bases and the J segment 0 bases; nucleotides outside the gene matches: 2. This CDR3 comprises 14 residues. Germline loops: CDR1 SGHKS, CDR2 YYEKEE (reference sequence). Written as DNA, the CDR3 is TGTGCCAGCAGCTGGGACAGCCTGAACACTGAAGCTTTCTTT. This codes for CASSWDSLNTEAFF.

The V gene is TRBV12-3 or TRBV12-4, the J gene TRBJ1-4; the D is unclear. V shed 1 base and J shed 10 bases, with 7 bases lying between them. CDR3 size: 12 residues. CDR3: CASSLENGKLFF. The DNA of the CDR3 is TGTGCCAGCAGTTTAGAGAACGGAAAACTGTTTTTT.

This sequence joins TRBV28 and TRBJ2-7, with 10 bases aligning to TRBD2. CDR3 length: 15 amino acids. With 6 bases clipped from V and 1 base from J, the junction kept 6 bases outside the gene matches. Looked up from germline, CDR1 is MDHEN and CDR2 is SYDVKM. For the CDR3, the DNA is TGTGCCAGCAGCCACACTAGCGGGACTTCCTACGAGCAGTACTTC. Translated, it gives CASSHTSGTSYEQYF. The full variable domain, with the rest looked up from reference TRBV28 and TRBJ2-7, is DVKVTQSSRYLVKRTGEKVFLECVQDMDHENMFWYRQDPGLGLRLIYFSYDVKMKEKGDIPEGYSVSREKKERFSLILESASTNQTSMYLCASSHTSGTSYEQYFGPGTRLTVT.

The CDR3 DNA is TGTGCCTGGAGCCCGCGAAGGGGGCGAAATAATTCACCCCTCCACTTT. Translating gives CAWSPRRGRNNSPLHF. This chain links TRBV30 with TRBJ1-6; 7 nucleotides agree with TRBD1. Germline loops: CDR1 GTSNPN, CDR2 SVGIG (reference sequence). The CDR3 spans 16 residues. V shed 3 bases, J shed 5 bases, and the junction held 10 bases outside the gene matches.